One sample yielded the 10 T cell receptor beta chains listed below, sequenced in a study of blood T cell repertoires in COVID-19. Only in-frame clones appear in the TCRdb table, and some are missing; sequencing was by immunoSEQ multiplex PCR. The sample has roughly 290,000 clones, about 89% seen once; the top ten hold approximately 8.1%. What was sequenced was peripheral blood. The receptors here all came from a woman aged 50 to 65 who had recovered from COVID-19.

V gene TRBV13 combines with J gene TRBJ2-3; the D gene is possibly TRBD1 (5 bases). This CDR3 contains 13 residues. V lost 5 bases, J lost 6 bases, and 12 bases lay in between. CDR1 PRHDT and CDR2 FYEKMQ come from the germline V gene (reference sequence). CDR3 loop: CASSLTGSDTQYF. The CDR3 DNA sequence: TGTGCCAGCAGCCTCACAGGCTCCGATACGCAGTATTTT.

Only a few counts were recorded for this clone. The chain is built from TRBV28 and TRBJ2-7; D call uncertain. CDR3 length: 13 amino acids. Germline CDR1 and CDR2: MDHEN and SYDVKM. Trimming removed 4 bases from V and 0 bases from J, with 7 bases in between. The CDR3 DNA is TGTGCCAGCAGTTCCCCTATCTCCTACGAGCAGTACTTC. Its protein is CASSSPISYEQYF.

The V and J genes are TRBV4-3 and TRBJ2-3; TRBD2 agrees at 12 bases. The CDR3 runs 16 residues. CDR1 and CDR2 (germline): LGHNA, YSLEER. Trimming took 4 bases from V and 2 from J; bases not matched to a gene: 4. The CDR3 DNA sequence: TGCGCCAGCAGCCCTCGGACTAGCGGGGCCACAGATACGCAGTATTTT. Amino acid sequence: CASSPRTSGATDTQYF.

This chain links TRBV7-2 with TRBJ2-7, with TRBD1 matching 8 bases. V dropped 2 bases and J dropped 2; count of bases not matched to a gene: 8. CDR1 SGHTA and CDR2 FQGNSA come from the germline V gene. The CDR3 has 16 amino acids. The DNA of the CDR3 is TGTGCCAGCAGCTTATTCCCAAGACAGGGGACCTACGAGCAGTACTTC. Amino acids: CASSLFPRQGTYEQYF.

This clone was observed a few times. The chain carries TRBV6-2 or TRBV6-3 and TRBJ1-1, with 9 bases identical to TRBD1. Losses at the gene ends were 4 bases for V and 0 bases for J; bases not matched to a gene: 6. Germline lookup yields CDR1 MNHEY and CDR2 SVGEGT. The CDR3 contains 16 residues. In DNA form, the CDR3 reads TGTGCCAGCAGTTCCGCGGGACAGGGTTTGAACACTGAAGCTTTCTTT. Protein: CASSSAGQGLNTEAFF.

This clone appeared many times. The V gene is TRBV6-1, the J gene TRBJ2-7, with a weak D call TRBD1 (5 bases). Germline lookup yields CDR1 MNHNS and CDR2 SASEGT. V was shortened by 2 bases and J by 5 bases, with 13 bases between the two germline ends. This CDR3 is 14 amino acids long. CDR3 protein: CASSETPTVNEQYF. The CDR3 coding sequence is TGTGCCAGCAGTGAAACACCGACAGTCAACGAGCAGTACTTC.

This clone was seen only once. The chain recombines TRBV11-2 with TRBJ2-5; a weak D match, TRBD1 (5 bases). CDR1 is SGHAT, CDR2 FQNNGV, per germline. The ends were cut back, 3 bases at V and 5 bases at J, with 10 bases in the middle. The CDR3 spans 13 residues. The CDR3: CASSLDTPETQYF. DNA of the CDR3: TGTGCCAGCAGCTTGGACACCCCCGAGACCCAGTACTTC. Supplemented by reference TRBV11-2 and TRBJ2-5, the full variable domain reads EAGVAQSPRYKIIEKRQSVAFWCNPISGHATLYWYQQILGQGPKLLIQFQNNGVVDDSQLPKDRFSAERLKGVDSTLKIQPAKLEDSAVYLCASSLDTPETQYFGPGTRLLVL.

The V gene is TRBV6-2 or TRBV6-3, the J gene TRBJ1-6, with TRBD1 identical over 7 bases. The CDR3 spans 14 residues. The V gene end was trimmed by 1 base and the J gene end by 11 bases; junction bases not matched to a gene: 5. Germline values: CDR1 MNHEY, CDR2 SVGEGT. The CDR3 region has the DNA TGTGCCAGCAGTTACTACTCAGGGGGGACACCCCTCCACTTT. As protein: CASSYYSGGTPLHF.

The chain links TRBV27 to TRBJ2-1; D remains ambiguous. Trimming left V 0 bases short and J 5 bases short, with 11 bases between. The CDR3 totals 15 residues. Germline lookup yields CDR1 MNHEY and CDR2 SMNVEV (reference sequence). The CDR3 spells CASSLSSAVHNEQFF. Here the CDR3 DNA reads TGTGCCAGCAGTTTATCCAGTGCGGTCCACAATGAGCAGTTCTTC.

The chain has TRBV7-2 and TRBJ1-2, with unresolved D. Trimming pared 8 bases from V and 1 base from J, leaving 14 bases between. CDR3 length equals 14 residues. Per the germline V gene, CDR1 is SGHTA and CDR2 is FQGNSA. The chain's CDR3 is CASGSGPNNYGYTF. CDR3 nucleotides: TGTGCCAGCGGCAGCGGCCCCAATAACTATGGCTACACCTTC.